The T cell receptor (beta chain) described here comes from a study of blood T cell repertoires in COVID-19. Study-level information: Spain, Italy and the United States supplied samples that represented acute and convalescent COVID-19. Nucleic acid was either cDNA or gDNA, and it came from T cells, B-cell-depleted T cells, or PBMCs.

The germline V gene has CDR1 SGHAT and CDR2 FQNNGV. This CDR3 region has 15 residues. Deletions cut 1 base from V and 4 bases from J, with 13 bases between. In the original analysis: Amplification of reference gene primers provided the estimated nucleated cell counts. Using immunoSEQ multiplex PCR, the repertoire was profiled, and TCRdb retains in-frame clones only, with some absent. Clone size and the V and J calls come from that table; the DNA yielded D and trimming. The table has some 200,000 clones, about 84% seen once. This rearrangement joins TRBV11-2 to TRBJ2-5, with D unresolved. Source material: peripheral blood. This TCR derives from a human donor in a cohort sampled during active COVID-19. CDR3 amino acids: CASSLGSEVGETQYF. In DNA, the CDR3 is TGTGCCAGCAGCTTAGGGAGCGAGGTCGGAGAGACCCAGTACTTC.